This record looks at one T cell receptor beta chain sequence and its context. The data were taken from a study of blood T cells in healthy people across ages. The V gene lost 0 bases and the J gene lost 8 bases, with 14 bases spanning the gap. Germline values: CDR1 SGHTA, CDR2 FQGNSA. The CDR3 is 15 residues long. Using a J-beta primer mix together with a sample-barcoded 5' primer, a second PCR was run for about 6 to 12 cycles. TCRdb reprocessed the 5' RACE reads via MiXCR and lists one record per CDR3 protein. The table has 600,000 to 1,000,000 distinct CDR3 sequences, around a quarter seen once. The same data also contributed to another study, on T cells of mothers and their children. That work states: Mother-child pairs who were related displayed a slightly higher overlap than unrelated pairs, a difference that was non-significant.

This receptor was identified in a boy aged 5 to 17 in good health. Source material: blood. This chain connects TRBV7-2 to TRBJ2-4; tentatively, D is TRBD2 (7 bases). The CDR3, as DNA: TGTGCCAGCAGCTTAGCGGGGGGGCGCGGGGACATTCAGTACTTC. This translates into CASSLAGGRGDIQYF.